The following is a T cell receptor beta chain sequence with its context. Antigen specificity is unknown. The CDR3 has 14 amino acids. Clones were sequenced by immunoSEQ multiplex PCR, and TCRdb holds only the in-frame ones, with some missing. The sample shows roughly 2,800 clones, 21% of them seen only once. This entry comes from a study of T cells in localized non-small cell lung cancer. Whole-study results and caveats: Adjacent lung had a median about 60 of the 100 largest tumor clones.

The chain links TRBV12-2 to TRBJ2-3; TRBD1, the table's D call, lacks a check against the DNA. TRBV12-2 is shown as a pseudogene. The source is a woman aged 35-75 years with stage I lung adenocarcinoma. This specimen was normal lung tissue next to the tumor, taken before any cancer treatment. CDR3 DNA sequence: TGTGCCAGTAAGGGGCCCCTGAGCACAGATACGCAGTATTTT. Amino acid sequence: CASKGPLSTDTQYF.